This T cell receptor beta chain emerged from a study of blood T cell repertoires in COVID-19. Study summary: COVID-19 samples, acute and convalescent, were from the United States, Italy and Spain. PBMCs, B-cell-depleted T cells, or T cells were the source of the cDNA or gDNA that made up the material.

The CDR3 sequence is 15 residues long. Trimming removed 1 base from V and 7 bases from J, with 17 bases in between. The germline V gene encodes CDR1 GTSNPN and CDR2 SVGIG (reference sequence). Methods used by the authors: Nucleated cell counts were estimated from reference gene primer amplification. The data were produced by immunoSEQ multiplex PCR, yet TCRdb's version contains in-frame clones alone and is incomplete. Clonal size and the V and J genes are those of that table, whereas D and trimming came from the DNA. The repertoire holds 9,500 or so clones, with 89% as singletons. This receptor was taken from a human donor in a cohort sampled during active COVID-19. The sequenced material came from peripheral blood. The chain combines TRBV30 with TRBJ1-5; perhaps TRBD1 as D (5 bases). The CDR3 coding sequence is TGTGCCTGGAGTGCTCCGGACACGAGAAAGCAGCCCCAGCATTTT. Translation: CAWSAPDTRKQPQHF.